This TCR beta chain was identified in a study of T cells in women clearing cervical HPV infection. Study-level information: Case blood drawn at lesion detection; control blood after infection cleared.

The length of the CDR3 is 13 residues. The germline V and J ends were trimmed by 7 bases and 2 bases, with 11 bases remaining between them. Germline assignment: CDR1 SQVTM and CDR2 ANQGSEA. Notes on this clone: The CDR3 is cut off 3 residues early in the read; its end comes from the germline J gene.

Assay: immunoSEQ multiplex PCR; the TCRdb copy retains only in-frame clones and omits some. The sample data list some 40,000 clones. The sample consisted of blood buffy coat. The origin of this receptor is a woman between 18 and 69 years old with a cervical HPV16 infection that either progressed to CIN3+ or cleared (not recorded which). This chain joins TRBV29-1 and TRBJ2-2; D is perhaps TRBD2 (6 bases). The sequenced CDR3 bases are TGCAGCGCCGGGGGTGGTAACACCGGGGAG. It translates to CSAGGGNTGE. The entire CDR3 sequence reads CSAGGGNTGELFF.